The present T cell receptor (beta chain) was sequenced within a study of blood T cell repertoires in COVID-19. Study summary: Both acute and convalescent COVID-19 samples were obtained from the United States, Italy and Spain. Sources were T cells, B-cell-depleted T cells, or PBMCs; the material itself was cDNA or gDNA.

In the study's own analysis: The authors estimated nucleated cell counts from reference gene primer amplification. Profiled with immunoSEQ multiplex PCR; TCRdb holds only in-frame clones, not every one. That table supplies the V and J calls and clone size; D and trimming were determined from the DNA. The sample consists of some 50,000 clones, around 84% of them appearing once. Germline V gene data show CDR1 as KGHSH and CDR2 as LQKENI. Trimming removed 0 bases from V and 2 bases from J, with 7 bases in between. This CDR3 spans 14 amino acids. This clonotype originated in a human donor in a cohort sampled during active COVID-19. Source material: peripheral blood. V is TRBV18 and J is TRBJ1-2; no firm D call. The CDR3 here is CASSPPRRNYGYTF. As DNA, the CDR3 is TGTGCCAGCTCACCACCGAGGCGGAACTATGGCTACACCTTC.